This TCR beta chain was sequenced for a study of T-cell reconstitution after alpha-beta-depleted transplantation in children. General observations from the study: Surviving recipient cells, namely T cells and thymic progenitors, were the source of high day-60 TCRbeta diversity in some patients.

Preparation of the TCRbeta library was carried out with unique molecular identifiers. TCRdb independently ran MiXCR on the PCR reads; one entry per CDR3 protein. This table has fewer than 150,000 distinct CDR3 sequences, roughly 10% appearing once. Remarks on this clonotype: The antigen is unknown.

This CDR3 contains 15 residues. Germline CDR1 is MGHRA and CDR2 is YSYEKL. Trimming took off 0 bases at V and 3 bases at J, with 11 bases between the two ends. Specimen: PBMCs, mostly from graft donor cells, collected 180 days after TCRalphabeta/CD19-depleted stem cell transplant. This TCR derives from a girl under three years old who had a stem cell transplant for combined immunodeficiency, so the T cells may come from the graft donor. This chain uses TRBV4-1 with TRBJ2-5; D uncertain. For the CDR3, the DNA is TGCGCCAGCAGCCAAGATCTGGGCGCAGAAGAGACCCAGTACTTC. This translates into CASSQDLGAEETQYF.